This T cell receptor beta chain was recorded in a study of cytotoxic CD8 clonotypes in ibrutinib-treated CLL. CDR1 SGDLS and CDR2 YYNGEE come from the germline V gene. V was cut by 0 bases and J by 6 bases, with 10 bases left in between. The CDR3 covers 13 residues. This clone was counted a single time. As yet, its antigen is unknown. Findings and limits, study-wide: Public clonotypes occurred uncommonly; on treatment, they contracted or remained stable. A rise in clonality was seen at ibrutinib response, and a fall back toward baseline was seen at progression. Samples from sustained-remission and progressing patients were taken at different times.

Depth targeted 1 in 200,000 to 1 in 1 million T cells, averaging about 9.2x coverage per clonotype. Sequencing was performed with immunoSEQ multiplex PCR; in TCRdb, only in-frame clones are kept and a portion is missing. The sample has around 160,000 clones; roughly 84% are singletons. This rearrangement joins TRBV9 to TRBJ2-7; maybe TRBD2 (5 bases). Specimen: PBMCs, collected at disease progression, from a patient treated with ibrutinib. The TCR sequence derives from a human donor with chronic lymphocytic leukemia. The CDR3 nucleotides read TGTGCCAGCAGCGTAGAGGCTAGCAGCGAGCAGTACTTC. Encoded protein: CASSVEASSEQYF.